This T cell receptor beta chain came from a study of control samples from healthy donors and cancer patients. The method was immunoSEQ multiplex PCR; TCRdb's version includes in-frame clones alone and lacks a portion of them. Among about 120,000 clones listed, approximately 92% were seen once. Per germline, CDR1 SGHTS and CDR2 YDEGEE. This CDR3 has 14 residues. V lost 0 bases and J lost 0, with 7 bases in between. In its sample, this clone was seen once. Sequenced sample: PBMCs. The source of this sequence is a man of 80 years or more with head and neck cancer. The chain has TRBV5-8 and TRBJ2-7; no clear D gene. CDR3 coding DNA: TGTGCCAGCAGCTTGGGTCAAGCCTCCTACGAGCAGTACTTC. Amino acid sequence: CASSLGQASYEQYF.